Following are 29 T cell receptor beta chains from one sample sequenced in a study of cytomegalovirus exposure and HLA in healthy donors. PCR used 60 Vbeta primers and 13 Jbeta primers. The method was immunoSEQ multiplex PCR; TCRdb's version includes in-frame clones alone and lacks a portion of them. The sample includes tens of thousands of clones, roughly 75% seen only once; the top ten take 1.1%. Sequenced material: PBMCs. These receptors originate from a male donor in good health and CMV-seronegative.

The V call is TRBV18, the J call TRBJ1-1; D unclear. Trimming stripped 4 bases from V and 11 bases from J, with 17 bases between. Germline-derived CDR1 and CDR2 are KGHSH and LQKENI. The CDR3 runs 13 residues. The CDR3 region is CASSQDEGSEAFF. CDR3 nucleotide sequence: TGTGCCAGCTCACAGGACGAGGGCAGTGAGGCTTTCTTT.

The chain has TRBV4-1 and TRBJ2-5; maybe TRBD1 (5 bases). The germline V gene encodes CDR1 MGHRA and CDR2 YSYEKL. Trimming shortened V by 1 base and J by 2 bases, and 8 bases separated the two germline ends. This CDR3 contains 14 residues. CDR3 region: CASSQVTGQETQYF. As DNA, the CDR3 is TGCGCCAGCAGCCAAGTAACAGGACAAGAGACCCAGTACTTC.

The rearrangement joins TRBV4-1 to TRBJ1-2; 10 nucleotides agree with TRBD1. CDR3 length equals 15 residues. From germline, CDR1 is MGHRA and CDR2 YSYEKL. Trimming removed 0 bases from V and 6 bases from J; junction bases left unmatched: 4. The CDR3 protein is CASSQETGGINGYTF. Here the CDR3 DNA reads TGCGCCAGCAGCCAAGAGACAGGGGGCATAAATGGCTACACCTTC.

The chain joins TRBV9 to TRBJ2-3, with D possibly matching TRBD1 (5 bases). The germline gives CDR1 SGDLS, CDR2 YYNGEE. V shed 0 bases and J shed 2 bases, with 7 bases lying between them. This CDR3 is 14 amino acids long. The CDR3 DNA sequence: TGTGCCAGCAGCGTAGGACAGAACACAGATACGCAGTATTTT. This encodes CASSVGQNTDTQYF.

This chain joins TRBV7-6 and TRBJ2-7; 12 bases match TRBD1. V lost 3 bases to trimming and J lost 5 bases; unmatched junction nucleotides: 5. Germline CDR1 SGHVS, CDR2 FNYEAQ. CDR3 length equals 15 residues. CDR3 coding DNA: TGTGCCAGCAGCTTGGGGGGGACAGGGGGCCACGAGCAGTACTTC. It translates to CASSLGGTGGHEQYF.

This clone has more than one count but fewer than ten. The J gene is TRBJ1-1, the V gene TRBV2; D is unresolved. The germline gives CDR1 SNHLY, CDR2 FYNNEI. The CDR3 loop spans 14 amino acids. Trimming pared 7 bases from V and 3 bases from J, leaving 15 bases between. CDR3 sequence (DNA): TGTGCCAGCAAAGGCAGGCCCGGGGACACTGAAGCTTTCTTT. Protein sequence: CASKGRPGDTEAFF.

The chain is built from TRBV2 and TRBJ1-2; a weak D match, TRBD1 (6 bases). Deletions cut 8 bases from V and 4 bases from J, with 14 bases between. Germline V gene data show CDR1 as SNHLY and CDR2 as FYNNEI. This CDR3 spans 13 amino acids. The DNA of the CDR3 is TGTGCCAGCGCCATAGGACAGTTCTATGGCTACACCTTC. This sequence encodes CASAIGQFYGYTF.

The V call is TRBV29-1, the J call TRBJ1-2; 7 bases fit TRBD1. Looked up from germline, CDR1 is SQVTM and CDR2 is ANQGSEA. The ends lost 6 bases at V and 3 bases at J; junction bases unmatched: 7. This CDR3 region has 13 residues. The CDR3 DNA sequence: TGCAGCGTCAACACAGGGGTGGACTATGGCTACACCTTC. Translation: CSVNTGVDYGYTF.

J is TRBJ1-1 and V is TRBV4-2; maybe TRBD1 (6 bases). V was shortened by 0 bases and J by 4 bases, with 9 bases between the two germline ends. The CDR3 is made up of 14 amino acids. The germline gives CDR1 LGHNA, CDR2 YNFKEQ. The CDR3 bases are TGTGCCAGCAGCCAAGAAGACAGGACCACTGAAGCTTTCTTT. Protein sequence: CASSQEDRTTEAFF.

This clone was observed a single time. V gene TRBV7-3 combines with J gene TRBJ2-2, with D tentatively TRBD1 (5 bases). Germline V gene sequence: CDR1 SGHTA, CDR2 FQGTGA. The CDR3 runs to 12 residues. Trimming stripped 5 bases from V and 8 bases from J, with 9 bases between. The CDR3 sequence: CASSLPGGELFF. The CDR3 DNA follows: TGTGCCAGCAGCCTACCAGGGGGGGAGCTGTTTTTT.

The V call is TRBV9, the J call TRBJ1-3, with D tentatively TRBD1 (6 bases). V lost 4 bases and J lost 0, with 14 bases in between. CDR3 length equals 16 residues. From germline, CDR1 is SGDLS and CDR2 YYNGEE. The CDR3 region is CASSIRGAGSGNTIYF. For the CDR3, the DNA is TGTGCCAGCAGCATCAGGGGCGCTGGCTCTGGAAACACCATATATTTT.

V is TRBV5-1 and J is TRBJ1-3; D unresolved. From germline, CDR1 is SGHRS and CDR2 YFSETQ. The CDR3 loop spans 14 amino acids. V was trimmed by 0 bases and J by 0 bases, leaving 4 bases between them. The CDR3 DNA follows: TGCGCCAGCAGCTTGGGGGCCTCTGGAAACACCATATATTTT. It encodes CASSLGASGNTIYF.

The chain combines TRBV19 with TRBJ1-2, with D tentatively TRBD1 (6 bases). Germline CDR1 is LNHDA and CDR2 is SQIVND (reference sequence). V lost 6 bases and J lost 4, with 15 bases in between. The CDR3 totals 14 residues. The CDR3 nucleotides read TGTGCCAGTAGGTTCCTCCGGGACACCTATGGCTACACCTTC. This gives the protein CASRFLRDTYGYTF.

This clone turned up a few times. J is TRBJ2-5 and V is TRBV2, with 8 bases that match TRBD1. Germline V CDR1 and CDR2: SNHLY, FYNNEI. The CDR3 loop spans 16 amino acids. V lost 5 bases and J lost 1; bases outside the gene matches: 9. The CDR3 loop reads CASSRIQTGAQETQYF. The CDR3 coding sequence is TGTGCCAGCAGTCGTATCCAGACAGGGGCCCAAGAGACCCAGTACTTC.

This sequence joins TRBV4-1 and TRBJ2-3; 7 bases map to TRBD2. Germline loops: CDR1 MGHRA, CDR2 YSYEKL. V shed 1 base and J 3 bases; nucleotides not matched to a gene: 4. The CDR3 covers 15 residues. The CDR3 DNA reads TGCGCCAGCAGCCAAGGGGGGGGGAGGACAGATACGCAGTATTTT. It translates to CASSQGGGRTDTQYF.

V and J are TRBV19 and TRBJ2-3; 9 bases are shared with TRBD2. V lost 4 bases and J lost 2; bases outside the gene matches: 4. Germline V gene sequence: CDR1 LNHDA, CDR2 SQIVND (reference sequence). The CDR3 covers 15 residues. The CDR3 DNA reads TGTGCCAGTAGTAACAGCGGGGGGCTCACAGATACGCAGTATTTT. Translating it yields CASSNSGGLTDTQYF.

The CDR3 region is CASSRVGGGTYNEQFF. CDR3 in DNA: TGTGCCAGCAGCCGAGTCGGCGGGGGGACCTACAATGAGCAGTTCTTC. This rearrangement joins TRBV7-3 to TRBJ2-1, with 8 bases identical to TRBD2. The CDR3 covers 16 residues. Germline CDR1 is SGHTA and CDR2 is FQGTGA. The junction had 8 bases not matched to a gene; V was cut back by 5 bases and J by 2 bases.

The V call is TRBV12-5, the J call TRBJ2-2; 7 nucleotides agree with TRBD1. The CDR3 length is 17 residues. Germline V CDR1 and CDR2: LGHNT, FRNRAP. V was pared by 1 base and J by 7 bases, with 12 bases of the junction left unmatched. In nucleotides, the CDR3 is TGTGCTAGTGGTTTGGCTCGACAGGGAATGAGTAACGGGGAGCTGTTTTTT. Its protein product is CASGLARQGMSNGELFF. The full variable domain, with the rest looked up from reference TRBV12-5 and TRBJ2-2, is DARVTQTPRHKVTEMGQEVTMRCQPILGHNTVFWYRQTMMQGLELLAYFRNRAPLDDSGMPKDRFSAEMPDATLATLKIQPSEPRDSAVYFCASGLARQGMSNGELFFGEGSRLTVL.

J is TRBJ2-3 and V is TRBV7-6, with a possible D match to TRBD2 (5 bases). The CDR3 has 16 amino acids. Deletions cut 5 bases from V and 0 bases from J, with 15 bases between. The V gene's germline CDR1 is SGHVS and CDR2 FNYEAQ. DNA for the CDR3: TGTGCCAGCAGCCTTTACGCCGGGGAAAGCACAGATACGCAGTATTTT. It specifies CASSLYAGESTDTQYF.

This chain uses TRBV4-2 with TRBJ2-7, with D possibly TRBD2 on 5 matching bases. Trimming took off 0 bases at V and 0 bases at J, with 9 bases between the two ends. CDR3 length: 15 amino acids. CDR1 LGHNA and CDR2 YNFKEQ come from the germline V gene. CDR3 nucleotide sequence: TGTGCCAGCAGCCAAGACCTAGGGAGCTCCTACGAGCAGTACTTC. This encodes CASSQDLGSSYEQYF.

The CDR3 bases are TGTGCCACCCGAGACGGGGGATCTTGGACTGAAGCTTTCTTT. This codes for CATRDGGSWTEAFF. The chain recombines TRBV19 with TRBJ1-1, with D perhaps matching TRBD1 (5 bases). Trimming cost V 10 bases and J 5 bases, with 20 bases left between them. Germline assignment: CDR1 LNHDA and CDR2 SQIVND (reference sequence). The CDR3 has 14 amino acids.

This clone was picked up a small number of times. V gene TRBV19 combines with J gene TRBJ1-2; no definite D call. This CDR3 spans 11 amino acids. Trimming took 9 bases from V and 2 from J, leaving 7 bases between them. The germline CDR1 and CDR2 sequences are LNHDA and SQIVND (reference sequence). CDR3 nucleotides: TGTGCCAGCCAGAAAAACTATGGCTACACCTTC. It yields the protein CASQKNYGYTF. Full variable domain (missing parts from reference TRBV19 and TRBJ1-2): DGGITQSPKYLFRKEGQNVTLSCEQNLNHDAMYWYRQDPGQGLRLIYYSQIVNDFQKGDIAEGYSVSREKKESFPLTVTSAQKNPTAFYLCASQKNYGYTFGSGTRLTVV.

The rearrangement joins TRBV6-5 to TRBJ1-1, with TRBD1 matching 7 bases. The CDR3 totals 15 residues. Germline values: CDR1 MNHEY, CDR2 SVGAGI. V was pared by 2 bases and J by 4 bases, with 7 bases of the junction left unmatched. The CDR3 DNA reads TGTGCCAGCAGTTACGCGGGACAGCCCCCCACTGAAGCTTTCTTT. It translates to CASSYAGQPPTEAFF.

This rearrangement joins TRBV30 to TRBJ1-1; D is undetermined. The length of the CDR3 is 14 residues. Germline V CDR1 and CDR2: GTSNPN, SVGIG (reference sequence). V was trimmed by 0 bases and J by 2 bases, leaving 10 bases between them. The CDR3 nucleotides read TGTGCCTGGAGTGTTCTCCGAGAAAACACTGAAGCTTTCTTT. Amino acid sequence: CAWSVLRENTEAFF.

The chain couples TRBV7-8 to TRBJ1-5; no definite D call. The length of the CDR3 is 15 residues. Germline V lookup: CDR1 SGHVS, CDR2 FQNEAQ. V was clipped by 0 bases and J by 7 bases, with 13 bases between them. CDR3 residues: CASSLASGRRQPQHF. For the CDR3, the DNA is TGTGCCAGCAGCTTAGCTTCGGGGAGGAGGCAGCCCCAGCATTTT.

The rearrangement uses TRBV7-9 and TRBJ1-5; D remains unclear. The germline V and J ends were trimmed by 0 bases and 5 bases, with 5 bases remaining between them. The germline gives CDR1 SEHNR, CDR2 FQNEAQ (reference sequence). The CDR3 runs to 13 residues. In DNA, the CDR3 is TGTGCCAGCAGCTTAGCGCAGGATCAGCCCCAGCATTTT. This translates into CASSLAQDQPQHF.

The V gene is TRBV2, the J gene TRBJ1-2; 8 positions agree with TRBD1. This CDR3 has 16 amino acids. CDR1 and CDR2 (germline): SNHLY, FYNNEI. V lost 4 bases, J lost 5 bases, and 12 bases stayed unmatched. This CDR3 reads CASSGRGQGADYGYTF. The CDR3 DNA reads TGTGCCAGCAGTGGACGTGGGCAGGGGGCGGATTATGGCTACACCTTC. Full variable domain (missing parts from reference TRBV2 and TRBJ1-2): EPEVTQTPSHQVTQMGQEVILRCVPISNHLYFYWYRQILGQKVEFLVSFYNNEISEKSEIFDDQFSVERPDGSNFTLKIRSTKLEDSAMYFCASSGRGQGADYGYTFGSGTRLTVV.

The gene calls are TRBV5-1 and TRBJ2-5, with 7 bases fitting TRBD1. Trimming removed 4 bases from V and 0 bases from J; junction bases left unmatched: 6. This CDR3 is 15 amino acids long. Germline values: CDR1 SGHRS, CDR2 YFSETQ. CDR3 nucleotide sequence: TGCGCCAGCAGCCCTCTACAGGGGTACCAAGAGACCCAGTACTTC. This translates into CASSPLQGYQETQYF.

This clone was detected only a few times. J is TRBJ1-1 and V is TRBV9; D is perhaps TRBD1 (5 bases). Germline V CDR1 and CDR2: SGDLS, YYNGEE. The CDR3 is made up of 15 amino acids. Deletions cut 4 bases from V and 2 bases from J, with 15 bases between. The CDR3 DNA follows: TGTGCCAGCAGCCCAACCCCTACAGGCAACACTGAAGCTTTCTTT. This gives the protein CASSPTPTGNTEAFF.